This TCR beta chain was captured by sequencing in a study of CXCR3-negative and CXCR3-positive naive CD8 T cells. TRB cDNA was prepared as libraries by UMI-labeled 5' RACE. TCRdb derives one entry per CDR3 protein from the 5' RACE reads, leaving out DNA. Its listing shows 65,000 to 85,000 distinct CDR3 sequences. CDR3 length: 14 amino acids. Germline V gene lookup returns CDR1 MDHEN and CDR2 SYDVKM. This sequence joins TRBV28 and TRBJ2-4; the D call of TRBD2 rests on TCRdb alone, since no DNA is present to check it. This TCR was recovered from a human donor in good health. Some clones in this sample may be carry-over from other donors' samples. Sequencing input: naive CXCR3- CD8+ T cells from blood. Specified subset: CD45RO-CCR7+CD27+CD95- naive CD8+ T cells lacking CXCR3 (TNR3-). The CDR3 is CASSPFGEKHIQYF.